These T cell receptor beta chains were read from a single sample in a study of T cells in Graves' hyperthyroidism and ophthalmopathy. TCRdb re-called the multiplex PCR reads with MiXCR, one entry per CDR3 protein. The table includes more than 500,000 distinct CDR3 sequences, roughly a sixth detected once. Sequencing was done on a sample of blood. Every receptor here comes from a woman aged 25 to 39 with Graves' ophthalmopathy. CDR3s include the opening cysteine and the closing phenylalanine or tryptophan. The D gene is left open where the match is weak. Where a row states a size, it is once, few, many or the class of an expanded clone; other rows omit it.

j_call,d_call,v_call,clone_size,cdr3_nt,cdr3_aa
TRBJ1-2,.,TRBV9,.,TGTGCCAGCAGCGCAAACAGCAAGAATAACTATGGCTACACCTTC,CASSANSKNNYGYTF
TRBJ2-7,TRBD2,TRBV5-6,many,TGTGCCAGCAGCATGTGGACTAGCGACTACGAGCAGTACTTC,CASSMWTSDYEQYF
TRBJ1-2,TRBD1,TRBV20-1,few,TGCAGTGCAAGGGACAGGGGAGGCTATGGCTACACCTTC,CSARDRGGYGYTF
TRBJ1-6,.,TRBV14,.,TGTGCCAGCAGCCAAGATCTAAGGAATTCACCCCTCCACTTT,CASSQDLRNSPLHF
TRBJ1-5,.,TRBV30,few,TGTGCCTGGAGTGAGGGGAATCAGCCCCAGCATTTT,CAWSEGNQPQHF
TRBJ2-3,.,TRBV25-1,many,TGTGCCAGCAGTGAGTCCGTTATCGGCACAGATACGCAGTATTTT,CASSESVIGTDTQYF
TRBJ1-5,.,TRBV27,.,TGTGCCAGCAGGGACCGGACAGTTAGCAATCAGCCCCAGCATTTT,CASRDRTVSNQPQHF
TRBJ2-6,.,TRBV6-1,few,TGTGCCAGCAGTGAAAGGGGAGCAAGTGGGGCCAACGTCCTGACTTTC,CASSERGASGANVLTF
TRBJ2-4,.,TRBV18,.,TGTGCCAGCTCACCACCGAGCAAAAACATTCAGTACTTC,CASSPPSKNIQYF
TRBJ2-1,TRBD2,TRBV28,many,TGTGCCAGCAGTATAGGACTAGCGGGAACCGAGAATGAGCAGTTCTTC,CASSIGLAGTENEQFF
TRBJ1-2,TRBD1,TRBV28,many,TGTGCCAGCAGTTCAGGACAGGGCAGCTATGGCTACACCTTC,CASSSGQGSYGYTF
TRBJ2-1,TRBD2,TRBV11-2,many,TGTGCCAGTAATGTAGCGGGAGGTCGGGACAATGAGCAGTTCTTC,CASNVAGGRDNEQFF
TRBJ1-5,.,TRBV2,many,TGTGCCAGCAGTGGGCCGGGCGTGAGCAATCAGCCCCAGCATTTT,CASSGPGVSNQPQHF
TRBJ2-7,.,TRBV29-1,.,TGCAGCGTTGAGGTACAGGCAGTGGGGGAGCAGTACTTC,CSVEVQAVGEQYF
TRBJ2-2,TRBD1,TRBV7-2,once,TGTGCCAGCAGCAATCCTGGACAGGGAAGGCACGGGGAGCTGTTTTTT,CASSNPGQGRHGELFF
TRBJ2-7,.,TRBV28,.,TGTGCCAGCAGTACGCGTGGGAGCACGGTGGTTGAGCAGTACTTC,CASSTRGSTVVEQYF
TRBJ2-1,TRBD2,TRBV7-6,.,TGTGCCAGCAGCTTAGGGGTACTAGCGGGAGTAAGCGGCAATGAGCAGTTCTTC,CASSLGVLAGVSGNEQFF
TRBJ1-5,.,TRBV19,few,TGTGCCAGTAGTATAGGGGGACTTAACAATCAGCCCCAGCATTTT,CASSIGGLNNQPQHF
TRBJ2-2,.,TRBV11-2,few,TGTGCCAGCTCCGGGGGTTACACCGGGGAGCTGTTTTTT,CASSGGYTGELFF
TRBJ1-5,.,TRBV7-2,many,TGTGCCAGCAGCTTAGAAGCCTGGATAGATCAGCCCCAGCATTTT,CASSLEAWIDQPQHF
TRBJ1-3,.,TRBV30,many,TGTGCCTGGAGTTGGGCGAAGTCAGGAAACACCATATATTTT,CAWSWAKSGNTIYF
TRBJ1-2,.,TRBV6-1,.,TGTGCCAGCAGTGAATCCCGACAGAACTATGGCTACACCTTC,CASSESRQNYGYTF
TRBJ1-2,.,TRBV2,many,TGTGCCAGCAGTGGCAGGGGACGGGGCCCAAGGGGCTACACCTTC,CASSGRGRGPRGYTF
TRBJ2-6,.,TRBV10-3,few,TGTGCCATCAGAGAAGGGGGTACTGGGGCCAACGTCCTGACTTTC,CAIREGGTGANVLTF
TRBJ1-1,.,TRBV5-1,many,TGCGCCAGCAGCGATTGGAAGGAGGGCTTGAACACTGAAGCTTTCTTT,CASSDWKEGLNTEAFF
TRBJ2-7,TRBD1,TRBV28,many,TGTGCCAGCAGCCGACAGGGGAACTTGCAGTACTTC,CASSRQGNLQYF
TRBJ2-1,TRBD2,TRBV28,.,TGTGCCAGCAGTTTTAAGCTAGCGGGAGCGGCTTCAAATGAGCAGTTCTTC,CASSFKLAGAASNEQFF
TRBJ1-2,.,TRBV7-2,many,TGTGCCAGCAGCTTAGCCCCTCACACGGCTAACTATGGCTACACCTTC,CASSLAPHTANYGYTF
TRBJ2-3,.,TRBV20-1,many,TGCAGTGCTACCTCCTTGGGGCCAGATACGCAGTATTTT,CSATSLGPDTQYF
TRBJ2-1,TRBD2,TRBV20-1,few,TGCAGTGCGAGTCTGGTGGCGGGAGCCAGCAATGAGCAGTTCTTC,CSASLVAGASNEQFF
TRBJ2-7,.,TRBV30,many,TGTGCCTGGAGTCGGCAGGGCCACGAGCAGTACTTC,CAWSRQGHEQYF
TRBJ1-5,.,TRBV5-4,.,TGTGCCAGCAGCTTCGGGGGTCTAAATCAGCCCCAGCATTTT,CASSFGGLNQPQHF
TRBJ2-1,.,TRBV28,many,TGTGCCAGCAGTTTATACGGGATGAGCTCCTACAATGAGCAGTTCTTC,CASSLYGMSSYNEQFF
TRBJ2-1,.,TRBV20-1,many,TGCAGTGCTAGCGGGAGTTCCTACAATGAGCAGTTCTTC,CSASGSSYNEQFF